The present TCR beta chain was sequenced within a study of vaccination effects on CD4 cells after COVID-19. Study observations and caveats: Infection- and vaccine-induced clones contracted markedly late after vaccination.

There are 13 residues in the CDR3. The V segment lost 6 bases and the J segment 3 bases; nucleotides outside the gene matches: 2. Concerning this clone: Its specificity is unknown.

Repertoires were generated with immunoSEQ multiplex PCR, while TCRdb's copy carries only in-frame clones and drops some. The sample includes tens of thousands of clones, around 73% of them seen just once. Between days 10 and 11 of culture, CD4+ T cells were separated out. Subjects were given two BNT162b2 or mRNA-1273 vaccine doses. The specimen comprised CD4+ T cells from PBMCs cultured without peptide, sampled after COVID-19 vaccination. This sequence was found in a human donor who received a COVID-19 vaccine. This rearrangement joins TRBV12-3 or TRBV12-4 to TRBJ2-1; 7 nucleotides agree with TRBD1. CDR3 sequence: CASRWDSYNEQFF. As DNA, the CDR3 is TGTGCCAGCAGGTGGGACAGCTACAATGAGCAGTTCTTC.